This TCR beta chain was recorded in a study of T cells after yellow fever vaccination. Study-wide points: Contamination of FACS-sorted repertoires by abundant clonotypes from the bulk population could occur. Relatively few clonotypes were ones that appeared in both CD4 and CD8 compartments.

Details on this clonotype: Its specificity is unknown.

TCRdb reprocessed the 5' RACE reads with MiXCR, giving one entry per CDR3 protein. The table includes nearly 550,000 distinct CDR3 sequences, about a fifth detected once. Material: PBMCs, obtained 15 days after the yellow fever booster vaccination. This TCR came from a young man who received the YFV17D yellow fever vaccine.

The CDR3 sequence: CAISDSGTDTQYF. As DNA, the CDR3 is TGTGCCATCAGTGATTCTGGCACAGATACGCAGTATTTT. The rearrangement joins TRBV10-3 to TRBJ2-3; D not resolved. The CDR3 covers 13 residues. Germline lookup yields CDR1 ENHRY and CDR2 SYGVKD. Trimming stripped 3 bases from V and 1 base from J, with 5 bases between.